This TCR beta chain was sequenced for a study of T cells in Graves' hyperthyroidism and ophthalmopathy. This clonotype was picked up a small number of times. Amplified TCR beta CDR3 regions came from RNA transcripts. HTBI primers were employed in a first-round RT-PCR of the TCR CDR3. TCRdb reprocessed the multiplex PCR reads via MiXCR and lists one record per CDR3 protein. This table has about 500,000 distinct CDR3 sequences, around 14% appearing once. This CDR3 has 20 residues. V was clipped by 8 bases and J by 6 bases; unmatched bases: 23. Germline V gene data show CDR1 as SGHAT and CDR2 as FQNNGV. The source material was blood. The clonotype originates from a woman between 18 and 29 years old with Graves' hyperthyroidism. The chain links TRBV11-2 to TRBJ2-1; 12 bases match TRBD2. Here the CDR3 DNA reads TGTGCCAGCTCCCTTCAACGACAGGGTTGGACTAGCGGGGTCCTCAATGAGCAGTTCTTC. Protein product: CASSLQRQGWTSGVLNEQFF.